This T cell receptor (beta chain) was recorded in a study of T cell responses to AZD1222 COVID-19 vaccine. In the study overall: Pooled together were second doses at about 4 or about 12 weeks. Overall study results and limits: Spike-specific TCR breadth and depth grew following two AZD1222 doses. Nearly half of spike-specific TCRs reportedly target variant regions that are unmutated in the B.1.351 and B.1.1.7 variants.

As regards this clone: As yet, its antigen is unknown.

Some clones are missing from TCRdb's copy, which holds only in-frame ones; the method was immunoSEQ multiplex PCR. The sample has roughly 97,000 clones; about 91% are singletons. The CDR3 totals 14 residues. CDR1 is MGHDK, CDR2 SYGVNS, per germline. The ends were cut back, 4 bases at V and 4 bases at J, with 13 bases in the middle. The chain carries TRBV25-1 and TRBJ1-1; no definite D call. The source of this sequence is an adult in good health. The specimen comprised peripheral blood, sampled on day 0 of AZD1222 vaccination. CDR3 loop: CASSAPGSVTEAFF. The CDR3 DNA sequence: TGTGCCAGCAGTGCCCCGGGTTCGGTCACTGAAGCTTTCTTT.